These 18 T cell receptor beta chains originate from one sample sequenced in a study of blood T cells in healthy people across ages. Together with a sample-barcoded 5' primer, a J-beta primer mix was included in a second PCR lasting about 7 to 12 cycles. TCRdb ran MiXCR on the 5' RACE reads and lists one entry per CDR3 protein. This repertoire shows 650,000 to 1,000,000 distinct CDR3 sequences, about 34% found once; its top ten account for 10% to 15%. Sequenced sample: blood. Receptors were obtained from a man between 18 and 29 years old in good health.

There are many counts of this clonotype. The V and J genes are TRBV12-3 or TRBV12-4 and TRBJ2-7; 8 bases are shared with TRBD1. CDR3 length equals 12 residues. V gave up 5 bases and J gave up 6 bases; unmatched junction bases: 3. DNA of the CDR3: TGTGCCAGCAGTCGACAGGGGCTCGAGCAGTACTTC. Its translation is CASSRQGLEQYF.

The chain employs TRBV5-5 and TRBJ1-1; D might be TRBD1 (5 bases). This CDR3 contains 16 residues. V was trimmed by 2 bases and J by 0 bases, leaving 14 bases between them. CDR1 is SGHKS, CDR2 YYEKEE, per germline (reference sequence). Written as DNA, the CDR3 is TGTGCCAGCAGCTTTTTGGGGCCGACTTTGAACACTGAAGCTTTCTTT. Its protein is CASSFLGPTLNTEAFF.

This clonotype was seen only a few times. J is TRBJ2-3 and V is TRBV20-1; 14 bases fit TRBD2. This CDR3 comprises 18 residues. From germline, CDR1 is DFQATT and CDR2 SNEGSKA (reference sequence). V lost 2 bases to trimming and J lost 0 bases; unmatched junction nucleotides: 7. The CDR3 region is CSARRGLAGAVSTDTQYF. CDR3 bases: TGCAGTGCTAGAAGGGGACTAGCGGGGGCCGTGAGCACAGATACGCAGTATTTT.

This clonotype was seen a handful of times. The gene calls are TRBV9 and TRBJ1-2; D call uncertain. Germline V gives CDR1 SGDLS, CDR2 YYNGEE. The CDR3 consists of 12 residues. The V gene lost 3 bases and the J gene lost 8 bases, with 11 bases spanning the gap. As DNA, the CDR3 is TGTGCCAGCAGCGCTGGAGCCTGGGGCTACACCTTC. This sequence encodes CASSAGAWGYTF.

There are many counts of this clonotype. V and J are TRBV7-2 and TRBJ1-2, with D hard to call. The CDR3 runs 14 residues. The V end was cut by 7 bases, the J end by 3 bases, with 15 bases between. CDR1 is SGHTA and CDR2 is FQGNSA in the germline V gene. In nucleotides, the CDR3 is TGTGCCAGCATATTTCGGGGAGGAGACTATGGCTACACCTTC. It specifies CASIFRGGDYGYTF.

The table lists this clonotype with many counts. This chain uses TRBV9 with TRBJ2-7; tentatively, D is TRBD1 (6 bases). This CDR3 is built from 14 residues. Trimming pared 4 bases from V and 0 bases from J, leaving 11 bases between. Germline V gene sequence: CDR1 SGDLS, CDR2 YYNGEE. The CDR3 spells CASSPRDTSYEQYF. For the CDR3, the DNA is TGTGCCAGCAGCCCTCGGGACACCTCCTACGAGCAGTACTTC.

A few counts support this clonotype. This chain links TRBV2 with TRBJ1-2, with unresolved D. The V gene lost 4 bases and the J gene lost 11 bases, with 11 bases spanning the gap. There are 11 residues in the CDR3. Germline CDR1 SNHLY, CDR2 FYNNEI. CDR3 nucleotide sequence: TGTGCCAGCAGTGTATGGGTTGGTTACACCTTC. This codes for CASSVWVGYTF.

J is TRBJ2-1 and V is TRBV4-3, with D perhaps given as TRBD1 or TRBD2 (6 bases each). V dropped 3 bases and J dropped 8 bases, with 17 bases sitting between them. CDR3 length equals 15 residues. Germline CDR1 is LGHNA and CDR2 is YSLEER. Here the CDR3 DNA reads TGCGCCAGCAGCCAGACAGGAGGGGCTAGCGATGAGCAGTTCTTC. It specifies CASSQTGGASDEQFF.

The chain joins TRBV4-3 to TRBJ2-4; TRBD1 is a possible D gene (6 bases). Germline-derived CDR1 and CDR2 are LGHNA and YSLEER. The V gene lost 1 base and the J gene lost 8 bases, with 18 bases spanning the gap. CDR3 length equals 16 residues. Written as DNA, the CDR3 is TGCGCCAGCAGCCAAGCAAGGACAAGGTCAGGGGACATTCAGTACTTC. This gives the protein CASSQARTRSGDIQYF.

The rearrangement joins TRBV9 to TRBJ2-1; TRBD2 might be the D (6 bases). This CDR3 comprises 12 residues. The germline V and J ends were trimmed by 3 bases and 11 bases, with 12 bases remaining between them. Germline CDR1 and CDR2: SGDLS and YYNGEE. The CDR3: CASSGLGNKQFF. DNA of the CDR3: TGTGCCAGCAGCGGACTAGGGAATAAGCAGTTCTTC.

The V gene is TRBV2, the J gene TRBJ2-6; TRBD2 might be the D (5 bases). V lost 8 bases and J 4 bases, leaving 15 bases between the germline ends. Germline CDR1 SNHLY, CDR2 FYNNEI. The CDR3 spans 15 residues. CDR3 in DNA: TGTGCCAGCGCGCCCCCGGGGTCCGGGGCCAACGTCCTGACTTTC. Translating it yields CASAPPGSGANVLTF.

This chain links TRBV20-1 with TRBJ1-4; D is ambiguous. Germline lookup yields CDR1 DFQATT and CDR2 SNEGSKA (reference sequence). The V gene lost 0 bases and the J gene lost 8 bases, with 16 bases spanning the gap. There are 15 residues in the CDR3. CDR3 amino acids: CSARDWPGRREKLFF. CDR3 sequence (DNA): TGCAGTGCTAGAGATTGGCCGGGAAGGCGAGAAAAACTGTTTTTT.

Concerning this clonotype itself: A much larger clone differs from this one at a single base, so this may be a read error. The chain combines TRBV5-1 with TRBJ2-1, with a possible D match to TRBD2 (5 bases). Near its end, the DNA agrees better with TRBJ2-7, so the J call may be wrong. From germline, CDR1 is SGHRS and CDR2 YFSETQ. The CDR3 length is 16 residues. In DNA, the CDR3 is TGCGCCAGCAGCTCGAGGGAGTCGGGAACCTACAATGAGCAGTACTTC. Residues: CASSSRESGTYNEQYF.

This clonotype came up many times. The chain employs TRBV7-9 and TRBJ2-7; D is ambiguous. V lost 5 bases, J lost 0 bases, and 17 bases lay in between. Looked up from germline, CDR1 is SEHNR and CDR2 is FQNEAQ (reference sequence). The CDR3 totals 16 residues. The CDR3 sequence is CASSRYVYQSSYEQYF. In nucleotides, the CDR3 is TGTGCCAGCAGCCGGTATGTCTACCAGAGCTCCTACGAGCAGTACTTC.

At least ten counts were recorded for this clonotype. This chain joins TRBV5-1 and TRBJ2-5; TRBD1 is a possible D gene (5 bases). Germline CDR1 SGHRS, CDR2 YFSETQ. Trimming removed 2 bases from V and 5 bases from J, with 13 bases in between. This CDR3 spans 14 amino acids. The CDR3 DNA follows: TGCGCCAGCAGCTTAAGCAGGGCCGGTGAGACCCAGTACTTC. It is translated as CASSLSRAGETQYF. The full variable domain, in which reference TRBV5-1 and TRBJ2-5 provide the parts outside the CDR3, is KAGVTQTPRYLIKTRGQQVTLSCSPISGHRSVSWYQQTPGQGLQFLFEYFSETQRNKGNFPGRFSGRQFSNSRSEMNVSTLELGDSALYLCASSLSRAGETQYFGPGTRLLVL.

This clonotype showed up many times. A read error may produce the germline difference seen at one junction end. The chain couples TRBV5-1 to TRBJ2-1; TRBD2 matches 8 bases. The CDR3 spans 15 residues. Germline values: CDR1 SGHRS, CDR2 YFSETQ. CDR3 nucleotide sequence: TGTGCCAGCAGTTTAGAGCGGGGGTCGTACAATGAGCAGTTCTTC. Translation: CASSLERGSYNEQFF.

V and J are TRBV11-2 and TRBJ2-5, with no clear D. This CDR3 region has 14 residues. Germline V gene sequence: CDR1 SGHAT, CDR2 FQNNGV. Trimming took off 0 bases at V and 11 bases at J, with 16 bases between the two ends. The CDR3 bases are TGTGCCAGCAGCTTAGATAGAGCTGAGACTGAGCAGTACTTC. This sequence encodes CASSLDRAETEQYF.

The chain recombines TRBV6-2 or TRBV6-3 with TRBJ2-2, with a possible D match to TRBD1 (6 bases). CDR1 is MNHEY and CDR2 is SVGEGT in the germline V gene. The CDR3 extends over 16 amino acids. V shed 10 bases and J shed 1 base, with 19 bases lying between them. CDR3 in amino acids: CANTSLGQRNTGELFF. The CDR3 nucleotides read TGTGCCAACACCTCCCTTGGACAGAGGAACACCGGGGAGCTGTTTTTT.